The present T cell receptor beta chain was sequenced within a study of cytomegalovirus exposure and HLA in healthy donors. Assay used: immunoSEQ multiplex PCR; TCRdb lists only in-frame clones, some missing. This sample carries about 120,000 clones, about 83% of them seen once, and the ten largest clones take approximately 2.3%. After removal of 0 bases from V and 4 bases from J, the junction contained 2 bases not matched to a gene. Germline values: CDR1 SGHAT, CDR2 FQNNGV. The CDR3 contains 15 residues. The sequencing input was PBMCs. The sequence came from a woman between 25 and 40 years old in good health and CMV-seronegative. V and J are TRBV11-2 and TRBJ2-1, with 8 positions matching TRBD2. The CDR3 DNA reads as TGTGCCAGCAGCTTAGATGGGACTAGATACAATGAGCAGTTCTTC. Amino acid sequence: CASSLDGTRYNEQFF.